This is a list of T cell receptor beta chains from one sample in a study of long-term antiretroviral therapy in people with HIV. Profiled with immunoSEQ multiplex PCR; TCRdb holds only in-frame clones, not every one. The sample yields about 21,000 clones, around 82% seen once. The sample in question was unsorted PBMCs, obtained at the start of antiretroviral therapy. These receptor sequences come from a man in his forties or fifties with HIV. CDR3s include the opening cysteine and the closing phenylalanine or tryptophan. Fields, in order: V gene, J gene, clone size, CDR3 length, D gene, CDR3 protein, CDR3 DNA. The D gene is left open where the match is weak. The size of a clone is reported for some rows only, either as once, few or many, or as a class for expanded clones.

TRBV28,TRBJ1-1,large,13,.,CASTLSTNTEAFF,TGTGCCAGCACCCTCTCCACCAACACTGAAGCTTTCTTT
TRBV4-1,TRBJ2-7,.,14,.,CASSQAGTDDEQYF,TGCGCCAGCAGCCAAGCCGGGACTGACGATGAGCAGTACTTC
TRBV5-4,TRBJ2-3,.,18,TRBD2,CASSSTASGGPRTDTQYF,TGTGCCAGCAGCTCGACGGCTAGCGGGGGGCCGAGGACAGATACGCAGTATTTT
TRBV9,TRBJ2-3,.,16,.,CASSVGADPSTDTQYF,TGTGCCAGCAGCGTAGGGGCAGACCCTAGCACAGATACGCAGTATTTT
TRBV5-6,TRBJ2-5,.,15,.,CASSRYTGTTETQYF,TGTGCCAGCAGCCGGTATACCGGGACAACCGAGACCCAGTACTTC
TRBV5-4,TRBJ1-1,.,14,.,CASSLEGVRTEAFF,TGTGCCAGCAGCTTGGAGGGGGTTCGGACTGAAGCTTTCTTT
TRBV18,TRBJ2-7,few,14,.,CASTTTSTSSEQYF,TGTGCCAGCACCACGACTAGTACCTCCTCCGAGCAGTACTTC
TRBV27,TRBJ2-2,.,13,.,CASSPLNTGELFF,TGTGCCAGCAGTCCACTAAACACCGGGGAGCTGTTTTTT
TRBV13,TRBJ2-7,.,18,TRBD1,CASSRRDRVSTFSYEQYF,TGTGCCAGCTCCAGGCGGGACAGGGTATCCACCTTCTCCTACGAGCAGTACTTC
TRBV5-5,TRBJ1-4,.,14,.,CASSLNSGGEKLFF,TGTGCCAGCAGCTTGAATTCAGGAGGCGAAAAACTGTTTTTT
TRBV4-2,TRBJ2-1,.,16,TRBD2,CASSQAPAGGDNEQFF,TGTGCCAGCAGCCAAGCCCCCGCGGGAGGGGACAATGAGCAGTTCTTC
TRBV28,TRBJ1-5,.,14,.,CASRTGGERQPQHF,TGTGCCAGCAGGACAGGAGGGGAGCGCCAGCCCCAGCATTTT
TRBV6-5,TRBJ2-2,.,15,TRBD1,CASSYSGQGTGELFF,TGTGCCAGCAGTTACTCGGGACAGGGTACCGGGGAGCTGTTTTTT
TRBV6-1,TRBJ2-7,.,13,.,CASSDGLGIEQYF,TGTGCCAGCAGTGATGGGCTAGGGATCGAGCAGTACTTC
TRBV29-1,TRBJ1-2,few,13,.,CSVEGAGTYGYTF,TGCAGCGTTGAAGGAGCAGGTACCTATGGCTACACCTTC
TRBV29-1,TRBJ1-1,.,11,TRBD1,CSVGTGLWAFF,TGCAGCGTTGGGACAGGGTTGTGGGCTTTCTTT
TRBV6-5,TRBJ1-2,.,14,.,CASSYSKGVYGYTF,TGTGCCAGCAGTTACTCGAAGGGGGTCTATGGCTACACCTTC
TRBV7-9,TRBJ1-5,.,14,.,CASSFSLSNQPQHF,TGTGCCAGCAGCTTTAGTCTAAGCAATCAGCCCCAGCATTTT